The present entry profiles one T cell receptor beta chain with its context. Participants' own reports of clinical history determined their cohort assignment. The protocol was immunoSEQ multiplex PCR, while the TCRdb copy is restricted to in-frame clones and leaves out a portion. The sample has around 250,000 clones, around 89% seen once. This sample was taken from a study of blood T cell repertoires in COVID-19. Trimming removed 5 bases from V and 8 bases from J; junction bases left unmatched: 2. The CDR3 has 13 residues. CDR1 and CDR2 from the germline V gene are SNHLY and FYNNEI. The sample comprised PBMCs or T cells enriched from blood (not recorded which). The TCR sequence derives from a woman aged 30 to 39 who had recovered from COVID-19. The gene calls are TRBV2 and TRBJ1-6, with TRBD1 identical over 8 bases. For the CDR3, the DNA is TGTGCCAGCAGTCAGGGGGCGGATTCACCCCTCCACTTT. It yields the protein CASSQGADSPLHF.